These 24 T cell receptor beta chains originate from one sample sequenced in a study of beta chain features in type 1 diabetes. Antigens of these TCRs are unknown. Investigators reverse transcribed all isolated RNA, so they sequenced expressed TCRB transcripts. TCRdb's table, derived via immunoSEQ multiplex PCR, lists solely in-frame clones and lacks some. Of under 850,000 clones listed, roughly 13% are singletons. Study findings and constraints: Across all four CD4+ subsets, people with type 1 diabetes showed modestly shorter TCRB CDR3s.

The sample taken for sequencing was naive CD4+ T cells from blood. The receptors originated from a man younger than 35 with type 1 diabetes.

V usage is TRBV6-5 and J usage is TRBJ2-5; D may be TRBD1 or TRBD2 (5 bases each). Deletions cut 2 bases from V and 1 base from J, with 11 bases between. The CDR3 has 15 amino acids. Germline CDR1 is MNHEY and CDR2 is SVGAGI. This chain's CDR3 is CASSYLTGTQETQYF. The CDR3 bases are TGTGCCAGCAGTTACCTAACTGGGACCCAAGAGACCCAGTACTTC.

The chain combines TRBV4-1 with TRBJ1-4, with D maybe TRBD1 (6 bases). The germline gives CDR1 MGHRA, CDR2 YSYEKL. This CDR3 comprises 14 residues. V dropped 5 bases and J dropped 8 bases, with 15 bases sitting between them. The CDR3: CASSGTGMWEKLFF. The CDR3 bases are TGCGCCAGCAGCGGTACAGGGATGTGGGAAAAACTGTTTTTT.

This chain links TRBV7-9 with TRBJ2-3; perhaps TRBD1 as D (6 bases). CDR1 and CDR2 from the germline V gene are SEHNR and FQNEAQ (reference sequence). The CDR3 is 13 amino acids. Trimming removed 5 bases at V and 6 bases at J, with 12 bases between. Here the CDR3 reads CASSRWGQDTQYF. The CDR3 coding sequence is TGTGCCAGCAGCCGTTGGGGGCAGGATACGCAGTATTTT. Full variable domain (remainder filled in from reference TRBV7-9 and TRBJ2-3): DTGVSQNPRHKITKRGQNVTFRCDPISEHNRLYWYRQTLGQGPEFLTYFQNEAQLEKSRLLSDRFSAERPKGSFSTLEIQRTEQGDSAMYLCASSRWGQDTQYFGPGTRLTVL.

CDR3 DNA sequence: TGTGCCAGCAGCCCCCGACTAGCGGGGGGGCCCGGGGAGCTGTTTTTT. The encoded protein is CASSPRLAGGPGELFF. This chain links TRBV14 with TRBJ2-2, with 14 nucleotides matching TRBD2. V lost 4 bases, J lost 6 bases, and 4 bases stayed unmatched. This CDR3 is built from 16 residues. Germline CDR1 is SGHDN and CDR2 is FVKESK.

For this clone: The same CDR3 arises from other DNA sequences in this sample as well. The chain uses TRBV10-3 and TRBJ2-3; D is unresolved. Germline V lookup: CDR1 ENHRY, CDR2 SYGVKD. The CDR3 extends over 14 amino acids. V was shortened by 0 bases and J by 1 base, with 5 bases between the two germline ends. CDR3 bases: TGTGCCATCAGTGAGTCGATTGGCACAGATACGCAGTATTTT. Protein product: CAISESIGTDTQYF.

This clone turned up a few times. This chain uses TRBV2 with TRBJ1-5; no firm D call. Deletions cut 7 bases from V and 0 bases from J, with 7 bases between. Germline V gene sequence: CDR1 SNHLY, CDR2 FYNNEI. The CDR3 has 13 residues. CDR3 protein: CASMQDSNQPQHF. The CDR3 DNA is TGTGCCAGCATGCAGGATAGCAATCAGCCCCAGCATTTT.

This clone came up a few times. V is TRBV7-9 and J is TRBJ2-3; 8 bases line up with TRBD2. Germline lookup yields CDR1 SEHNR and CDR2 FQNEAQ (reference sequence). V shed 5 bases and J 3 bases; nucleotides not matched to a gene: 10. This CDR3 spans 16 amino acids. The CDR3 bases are TGTGCCAGCAGCGCGACCACCGGGGGGGAGACAGATACGCAGTATTTT. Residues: CASSATTGGETDTQYF.

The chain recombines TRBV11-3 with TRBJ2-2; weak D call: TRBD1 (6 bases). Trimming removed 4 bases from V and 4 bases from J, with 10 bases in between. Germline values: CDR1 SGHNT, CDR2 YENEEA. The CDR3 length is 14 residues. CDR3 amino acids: CASSSQGFTGELFF. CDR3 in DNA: TGTGCCAGCAGCTCCCAGGGGTTCACCGGGGAGCTGTTTTTT.

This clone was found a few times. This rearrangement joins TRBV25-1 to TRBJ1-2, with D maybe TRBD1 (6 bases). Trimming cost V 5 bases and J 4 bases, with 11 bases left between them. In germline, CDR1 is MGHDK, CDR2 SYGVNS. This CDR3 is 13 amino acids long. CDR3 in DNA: TGTGCCAGCAGTCCCACAGGGTTCTATGGCTACACCTTC. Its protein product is CASSPTGFYGYTF.

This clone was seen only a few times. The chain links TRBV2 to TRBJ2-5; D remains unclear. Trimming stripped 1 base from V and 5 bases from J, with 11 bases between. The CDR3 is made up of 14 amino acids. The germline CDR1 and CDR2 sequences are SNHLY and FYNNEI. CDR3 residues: CASSEDRGAETQYF. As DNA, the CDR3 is TGTGCCAGCAGTGAAGACAGAGGTGCGGAGACCCAGTACTTC. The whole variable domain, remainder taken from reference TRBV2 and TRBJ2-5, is EPEVTQTPSHQVTQMGQEVILRCVPISNHLYFYWYRQILGQKVEFLVSFYNNEISEKSEIFDDQFSVERPDGSNFTLKIRSTKLEDSAMYFCASSEDRGAETQYFGPGTRLLVL.

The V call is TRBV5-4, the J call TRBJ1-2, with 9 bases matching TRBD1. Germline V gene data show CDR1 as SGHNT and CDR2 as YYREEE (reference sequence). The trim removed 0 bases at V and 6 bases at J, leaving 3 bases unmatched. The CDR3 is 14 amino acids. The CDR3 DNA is TGTGCCAGCAGCTTGGGAGACAGGGGGAATGGCTACACCTTC. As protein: CASSLGDRGNGYTF.

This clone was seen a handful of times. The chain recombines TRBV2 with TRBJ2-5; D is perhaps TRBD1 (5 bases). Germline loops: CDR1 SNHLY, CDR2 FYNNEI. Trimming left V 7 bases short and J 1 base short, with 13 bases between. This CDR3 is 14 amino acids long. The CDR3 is CASIKDILQETQYF. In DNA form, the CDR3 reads TGTGCCAGCATCAAGGACATTCTCCAAGAGACCCAGTACTTC. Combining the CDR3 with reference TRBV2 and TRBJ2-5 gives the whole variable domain EPEVTQTPSHQVTQMGQEVILRCVPISNHLYFYWYRQILGQKVEFLVSFYNNEISEKSEIFDDQFSVERPDGSNFTLKIRSTKLEDSAMYFCASIKDILQETQYFGPGTRLLVL.

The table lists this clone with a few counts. For the CDR3, the DNA is TGTGCCAGCAGCCTGGACAGGGTTGGAGCTTTCTTT. This gives the protein CASSLDRVGAFF. The chain is built from TRBV6-6 and TRBJ1-1; TRBD1 aligns across 8 bases. The J segment lost 10 bases and the V segment lost 6 bases, leaving 7 bases of the junction unmatched. The germline gives CDR1 MNHNY, CDR2 SVGAGI (reference sequence). The CDR3 consists of 12 residues.

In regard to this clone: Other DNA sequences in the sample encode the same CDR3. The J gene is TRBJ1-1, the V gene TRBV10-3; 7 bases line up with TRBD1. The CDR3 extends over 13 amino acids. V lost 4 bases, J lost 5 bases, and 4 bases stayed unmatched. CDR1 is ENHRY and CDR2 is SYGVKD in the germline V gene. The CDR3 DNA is TGTGCCATCAGTGGGACAGGTAGGACTGAAGCTTTCTTT. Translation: CAISGTGRTEAFF.

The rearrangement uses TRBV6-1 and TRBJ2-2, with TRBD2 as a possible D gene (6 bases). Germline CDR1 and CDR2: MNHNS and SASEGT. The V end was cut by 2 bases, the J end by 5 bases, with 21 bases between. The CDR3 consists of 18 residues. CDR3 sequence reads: CASSESLSISGRTGELFF. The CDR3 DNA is TGTGCCAGCAGTGAAAGTCTAAGTATTTCGGGGAGGACCGGGGAGCTGTTTTTT.

The CDR3 protein is CASSLVGTGHTEAFF. CDR3 DNA sequence: TGTGCCAGCAGCTTAGTCGGGACAGGTCACACTGAAGCTTTCTTT. The chain combines TRBV13 with TRBJ1-1; 8 positions match TRBD1. The germline V gene encodes CDR1 PRHDT and CDR2 FYEKMQ (reference sequence). CDR3 size: 15 residues. V lost 1 base and J lost 3; bases outside the gene matches: 4. The variable domain in full, completed from reference TRBV13 and TRBJ1-1, reads AAGVIQSPRHLIKEKRETATLKCYPIPRHDTVYWYQQGPGQDPQFLISFYEKMQSDKGSIPDRFSAQQFSDYHSELNMSSLELGDSALYFCASSLVGTGHTEAFFGQGTRLTVV.

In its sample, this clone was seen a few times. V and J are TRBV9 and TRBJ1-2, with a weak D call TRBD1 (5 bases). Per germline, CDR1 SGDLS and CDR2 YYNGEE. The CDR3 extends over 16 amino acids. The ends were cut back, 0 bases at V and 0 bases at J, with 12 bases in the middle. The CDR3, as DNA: TGTGCCAGCAGCGTAGGAGGAGAAGGGGCTAACTATGGCTACACCTTC. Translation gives CASSVGGEGANYGYTF.

CDR3 bases: TGTGCCAGCAGCGAGGGATACACTGCCATGAACACTGAAGCTTTCTTT. Protein: CASSEGYTAMNTEAFF. The chain carries TRBV9 and TRBJ1-1, with D uncertain. V was shortened by 3 bases and J by 0 bases, with 15 bases between the two germline ends. From germline, CDR1 is SGDLS and CDR2 YYNGEE. The CDR3 is made up of 16 amino acids.

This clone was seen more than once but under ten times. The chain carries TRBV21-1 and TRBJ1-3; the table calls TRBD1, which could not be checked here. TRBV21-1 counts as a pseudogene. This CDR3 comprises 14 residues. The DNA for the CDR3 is TGTGCCAGCACCGAGAGCAGGTGGGGAAACACCATATATTTT. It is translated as CASTESRWGNTIYF.

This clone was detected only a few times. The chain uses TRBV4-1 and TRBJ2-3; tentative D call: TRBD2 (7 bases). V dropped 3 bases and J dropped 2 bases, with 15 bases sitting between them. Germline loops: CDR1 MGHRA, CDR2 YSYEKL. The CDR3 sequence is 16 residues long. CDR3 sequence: CASSQPSGGSTDTQYF. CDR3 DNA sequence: TGCGCCAGCAGCCAGCCCTCGGGGGGCTCCACAGATACGCAGTATTTT.

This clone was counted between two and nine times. Here the CDR3 DNA reads TGTGCCTGGAGAACCGGGACAGGGGCCAACACTGAAGCTTTCTTT. Translating gives CAWRTGTGANTEAFF. The rearrangement uses TRBV30 and TRBJ1-1; 10 bases agree with TRBD1. Germline lookup yields CDR1 GTSNPN and CDR2 SVGIG (reference sequence). The CDR3 is 15 amino acids. The V and J ends lost 3 bases and 2 bases, in that order; junction bases with no gene match: 6.

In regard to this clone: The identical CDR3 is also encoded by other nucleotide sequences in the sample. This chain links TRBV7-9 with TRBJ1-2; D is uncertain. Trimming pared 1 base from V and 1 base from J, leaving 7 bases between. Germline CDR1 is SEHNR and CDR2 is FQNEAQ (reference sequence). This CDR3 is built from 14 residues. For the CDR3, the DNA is TGTGCCAGCAGCTTAGTTGGGAGTAACTATGGCTACACCTTC. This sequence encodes CASSLVGSNYGYTF.

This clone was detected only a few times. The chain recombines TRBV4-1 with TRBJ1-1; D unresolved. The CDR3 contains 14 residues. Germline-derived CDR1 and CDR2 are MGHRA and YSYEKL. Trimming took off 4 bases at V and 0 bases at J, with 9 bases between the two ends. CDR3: CASSPRGLNTEAFF. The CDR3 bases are TGCGCCAGCAGCCCCCGGGGTTTGAACACTGAAGCTTTCTTT.

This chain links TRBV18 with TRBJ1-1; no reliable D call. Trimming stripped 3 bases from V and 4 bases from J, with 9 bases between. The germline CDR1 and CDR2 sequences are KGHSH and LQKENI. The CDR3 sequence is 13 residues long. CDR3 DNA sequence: TGTGCCAGCTCACCGCGAGAGTTCACTGAAGCTTTCTTT. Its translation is CASSPREFTEAFF. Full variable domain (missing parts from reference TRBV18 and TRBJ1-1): NAGVMQNPRHLVRRRGQEARLRCSPMKGHSHVYWYRQLPEEGLKFMVYLQKENIIDESGMPKERFSAEFPKEGPSILRIQQVVRGDSAAYFCASSPREFTEAFFGQGTRLTVV.